Listed here is a single T cell receptor beta chain. Assay: immunoSEQ multiplex PCR; the TCRdb copy retains only in-frame clones and omits some. The repertoire holds around 290,000 clones, with approximately 90% as singletons. The sample originates from a study of blood T cell repertoires in COVID-19. This CDR3 has 13 amino acids. The germline V gene has CDR1 SNHLY and CDR2 FYNNEI. V lost 6 bases to trimming and J lost 6 bases, with 11 bases between them. This sequence was found in a man aged 35 to 55 with acute or convalescent COVID-19. Specimen: peripheral blood. The chain couples TRBV2 to TRBJ1-4; D is unclear. The CDR3 sequence: CASRPDLHEKLFF. CDR3 sequence (DNA): TGTGCCAGCAGACCGGACTTACATGAAAAACTGTTTTTT.